The 27 T cell receptor beta chains in this list originate from one sample, sequenced in a study of radiotherapy plus CTLA-4 blockade in lung cancer. Libraries were prepared by immunoSEQ multiplex PCR; TCRdb keeps only in-frame clonotypes and omits some of them. Of roughly 69,000 clones listed, around 76% were seen once; the top ten hold roughly 15%. This sample comprised peripheral blood, obtained from a patient treated with radiotherapy plus ipilimumab. The receptors shown here come from a human donor with non-small cell lung cancer whose response to radiotherapy plus ipilimumab could not be evaluated. Some clones in this sample may be carry-over from other donors' samples.

The chain carries TRBV2 and TRBJ1-2, with 8 bases matching TRBD1. Germline V gives CDR1 SNHLY, CDR2 FYNNEI. The V segment lost 6 bases and the J segment 8 bases; nucleotides outside the gene matches: 2. This CDR3 has 11 amino acids. CDR3 sequence reads: CASRRTGGYTF. DNA of the CDR3: TGTGCCAGCAGGCGGACAGGGGGCTACACCTTC.

The V and J genes are TRBV5-1 and TRBJ1-4; tentatively, D is TRBD1 (5 bases). From germline, CDR1 is SGHRS and CDR2 YFSETQ. This CDR3 contains 13 residues. V was cut by 3 bases and J by 8 bases, with 11 bases left in between. DNA for the CDR3: TGCGCCAGCAGCTCCTTAGGGGTAGAAAAACTGTTTTTT. Translated: CASSSLGVEKLFF.

The chain recombines TRBV7-6 with TRBJ2-2; maybe TRBD2 (6 bases). Between the trimmed V and J ends, which lost 1 base and 2 bases, there was a span of 11 bases. The CDR3 contains 16 residues. Germline loops: CDR1 SGHVS, CDR2 FNYEAQ. CDR3 sequence: CASSLGAGLNTGELFF. The CDR3 DNA reads TGTGCCAGCAGCTTAGGGGCAGGACTAAACACCGGGGAGCTGTTTTTT. The full variable domain, with the rest looked up from reference TRBV7-6 and TRBJ2-2, is GAGVSQSPRYKVTKRGQDVALRCDPISGHVSLYWYRQALGQGPEFLTYFNYEAQQDKSGLPNDRFSAERPEGSISTLTIQRTEQRDSAMYRCASSLGAGLNTGELFFGEGSRLTVL.

The V gene is TRBV5-1, the J gene TRBJ2-5; 7 nucleotides match TRBD1. The ends lost 0 bases at V and 4 bases at J; junction bases unmatched: 3. CDR1 is SGHRS, CDR2 YFSETQ, per germline. The CDR3 has 14 residues. The CDR3 is CASSLEGGLETQYF. CDR3 sequence (DNA): TGCGCCAGCAGCTTGGAAGGGGGCTTAGAGACCCAGTACTTC.

The chain recombines TRBV12-5 with TRBJ1-1, with D hard to call. The ends were cut back, 2 bases at V and 5 bases at J, with 6 bases in the middle. The germline V gene encodes CDR1 LGHNT and CDR2 FRNRAP. This CDR3 region has 12 residues. The CDR3 loop is CASGLPGTEAFF. CDR3 nucleotides: TGTGCTAGTGGTTTGCCCGGGACTGAAGCTTTCTTT.

The J gene is TRBJ1-6, the V gene TRBV30, with D perhaps matching TRBD1 (6 bases). This CDR3 spans 13 amino acids. Germline CDR1 is GTSNPN and CDR2 is SVGIG (reference sequence). V was shortened by 1 base and J by 8 bases, with 9 bases between the two germline ends. The CDR3, as DNA: TGTGCCTGGAGTGACAGGGTCCATTCACCCCTCCACTTT. This encodes CAWSDRVHSPLHF.

J is TRBJ1-1 and V is TRBV7-2; 9 bases fit TRBD1. There are 14 residues in the CDR3. CDR1 SGHTA and CDR2 FQGNSA come from the germline V gene. The J segment lost 8 bases and the V segment lost 1 base, leaving 5 bases of the junction unmatched. CDR3 DNA sequence: TGTGCCAGCAGCTTAGATTGGGACAGGGTCGAAGCTTTCTTT. It codes for CASSLDWDRVEAFF.

V gene TRBV7-2 combines with J gene TRBJ2-7; TRBD2 might be the D (7 bases). This CDR3 is 13 amino acids long. In germline, CDR1 is SGHTA, CDR2 FQGNSA. Between the trimmed V and J ends, which lost 6 bases and 4 bases, there was a span of 13 bases. In DNA form, the CDR3 reads TGTGCCAGCAGGAGGGGGGGCGGATACGAGCAGTACTTC. It encodes CASRRGGGYEQYF.

The V gene is TRBV5-1, the J gene TRBJ1-2; 8 nucleotides line up with TRBD1. The germline CDR1 and CDR2 sequences are SGHRS and YFSETQ. V was clipped by 4 bases and J by 1 base; unmatched bases: 3. This CDR3 has 14 residues. Here the CDR3 reads CASSQTGDNYGYTF. DNA for the CDR3: TGCGCCAGCAGCCAGACAGGGGATAACTATGGCTACACCTTC.

This chain joins TRBV6-6 and TRBJ1-2; the match to TRBD1 covers 8 bases. CDR1 and CDR2 (germline): MNHNY, SVGAGI (reference sequence). V shed 5 bases, J shed 3 bases, and the junction held 5 bases outside the gene matches. The length of the CDR3 is 14 residues. The CDR3 nucleotides read TGTGCCAGCAGTACAGGGGGGACGTACTATGGCTACACCTTC. The encoded protein is CASSTGGTYYGYTF.

The V gene is TRBV19, the J gene TRBJ1-1; D is unclear. The CDR3 length is 11 residues. V was clipped by 1 base and J by 8 bases, with 5 bases between them. CDR1 LNHDA and CDR2 SQIVND come from the germline V gene (reference sequence). The CDR3 is CASSIALEAFF. In nucleotides, the CDR3 is TGTGCCAGTAGTATAGCTTTAGAAGCTTTCTTT.

The chain combines TRBV2 with TRBJ1-1; D uncertain. V gave up 8 bases and J gave up 3 bases, with 10 bases separating them. Germline CDR1 reads SNHLY; CDR2 reads FYNNEI. The CDR3 consists of 12 residues. CDR3 loop: CASERDHTEAFF. The CDR3 DNA is TGTGCCAGCGAGAGGGATCACACTGAAGCTTTCTTT.

The chain links TRBV4-1 to TRBJ2-1, with 11 bases aligning to TRBD1. J gave up 6 bases and V 3 bases, and 10 bases lay outside the gene matches. The CDR3 extends over 17 amino acids. Germline CDR1 reads MGHRA; CDR2 reads YSYEKL. CDR3 region: CASSHADRDRGVNEQFF. In nucleotides, the CDR3 is TGCGCCAGCAGCCACGCCGACCGGGACAGGGGGGTCAATGAGCAGTTCTTC.

This clone was detected a few times. This chain links TRBV4-2 with TRBJ2-4, with TRBD2 matching 7 bases. J was trimmed by 5 bases and V by 1 base; bases with no gene match: 8. CDR3 length equals 16 residues. Germline lookup yields CDR1 LGHNA and CDR2 YNFKEQ. CDR3 in DNA: TGTGCCAGCAGCCAAGGGGGGGGAGGGTCCGAAAACATTCAGTACTTC. It yields the protein CASSQGGGGSENIQYF.

This clone was observed a handful of times. The rearrangement uses TRBV6-5 and TRBJ1-1; perhaps TRBD1 as D (6 bases). The CDR3 spans 12 residues. CDR1 and CDR2 from the germline V gene are MNHEY and SVGAGI. V lost 2 bases to trimming and J lost 8 bases, with 9 bases between them. The CDR3 DNA sequence: TGTGCCAGCAGTTACAGCAGGGGAGAAGCTTTCTTT. Translation: CASSYSRGEAFF.

This chain joins TRBV28 and TRBJ2-5, with 10 bases that match TRBD1. Germline V gives CDR1 MDHEN, CDR2 SYDVKM. This CDR3 has 16 amino acids. J lost 4 bases, V lost 1 base, and 6 bases had no gene match. The CDR3 is CASSLLGQGFSETQYF. The DNA of the CDR3 is TGTGCCAGCAGTTTATTGGGACAGGGGTTTTCAGAGACCCAGTACTTC.

This clone has just a few counts. The CDR3 region has the DNA TGCGCCAGCAGCTTGCTAGCGGGAGCCCCACTCTCGGAGCAGTTCTTC. Translation gives CASSLLAGAPLSEQFF. This chain connects TRBV5-1 to TRBJ2-1; 10 positions match TRBD2. V shed 1 base and J 10 bases; nucleotides not matched to a gene: 11. This CDR3 is 16 amino acids long. The germline gives CDR1 SGHRS, CDR2 YFSETQ.

DNA for the CDR3: TGTGCCATCAGTCCTAGGGGACTAGCGGTAAACACCGGGGAGCTGTTTTTT. This gives the protein CAISPRGLAVNTGELFF. This sequence joins TRBV10-3 and TRBJ2-2; 11 bases are shared with TRBD2. The V segment lost 5 bases and the J segment 2 bases; nucleotides outside the gene matches: 7. This CDR3 has 17 amino acids. Germline V gene lookup returns CDR1 ENHRY and CDR2 SYGVKD.

The genes are TRBV27 and TRBJ2-3; D remains unclear. V lost 0 bases to trimming and J lost 6 bases, with 10 bases between them. The CDR3 covers 14 residues. The germline V gene encodes CDR1 MNHEY and CDR2 SMNVEV (reference sequence). CDR3 protein: CASSLSGHGDTQYF. The CDR3 coding sequence is TGTGCCAGCAGTTTATCTGGTCACGGGGATACGCAGTATTTT.

The chain employs TRBV28 and TRBJ1-2, with D possibly being TRBD1 (6 bases). Trimming shortened V by 7 bases and J by 8 bases, and 20 bases separated the two germline ends. The CDR3 consists of 14 residues. Germline V gene sequence: CDR1 MDHEN, CDR2 SYDVKM. The CDR3 is CASTLADSLGGYTF. The CDR3 DNA follows: TGTGCCAGCACCCTGGCGGACAGCCTGGGGGGCTACACCTTC.

This clone was recorded once. The rearrangement links TRBV2 to TRBJ1-2; perhaps TRBD1 as D (6 bases). Trimming shortened V by 7 bases and J by 7 bases, and 19 bases separated the two germline ends. CDR1 is SNHLY, CDR2 FYNNEI, per germline. This CDR3 is built from 14 residues. CDR3 residues: CASNIAGVTGGYTF. In nucleotides, the CDR3 is TGTGCCAGCAATATAGCAGGGGTAACTGGTGGCTACACCTTC.

The chain is built from TRBV6-6 and TRBJ2-7; TRBD1 agrees at 7 bases. The CDR3 is 13 amino acids. V trimming: 10 bases; J trimming: 2 bases; junction bases outside the gene matches: 8. The germline gives CDR1 MNHNY, CDR2 SVGAGI (reference sequence). CDR3 protein: CATSRTGPYEQYF. In DNA, the CDR3 is TGTGCCACGTCGCGGACAGGACCCTACGAGCAGTACTTC.

J is TRBJ1-4 and V is TRBV15; 8 bases are a match to TRBD1. The V gene's germline CDR1 is LNHNV and CDR2 YYDKDF (reference sequence). V dropped 10 bases and J dropped 1; count of bases not matched to a gene: 8. CDR3 length: 15 residues. In DNA form, the CDR3 reads TGTGCCATTATGGACAGGGTGGGAACTAATGAAAAACTGTTTTTT. Protein: CAIMDRVGTNEKLFF.

The chain recombines TRBV5-1 with TRBJ2-7; a weak D match, TRBD1 (6 bases). Germline V CDR1 and CDR2: SGHRS, YFSETQ. V gave up 2 bases and J gave up 3 bases, with 12 bases separating them. The CDR3 length is 14 residues. DNA for the CDR3: TGCGCCAGCAGCTTCGCAGGGGCGGGCTACGAGCAGTACTTC. Encoded protein: CASSFAGAGYEQYF.

The rearrangement links TRBV5-6 to TRBJ1-3; D is undetermined. This CDR3 region has 14 residues. Germline V gene lookup returns CDR1 SGHDT and CDR2 YYEEEE. V lost 4 bases, J lost 4 bases, and 12 bases lay in between. The CDR3 protein is CASSPGQAGNTIYF. The CDR3 bases are TGTGCCAGCAGCCCTGGGCAGGCGGGAAACACCATATATTTT. The variable domain in full, completed from reference TRBV5-6 and TRBJ1-3, reads DAGVTQSPTHLIKTRGQQVTLRCSPKSGHDTVSWYQQALGQGPQFIFQYYEEEERQRGNFPDRFSGHQFPNYSSELNVNALLLGDSALYLCASSPGQAGNTIYFGEGSWLTVV.

The gene calls are TRBV10-3 and TRBJ1-1; maybe TRBD1 (5 bases). V lost 6 bases and J lost 4, with 12 bases in between. The CDR3 has 13 residues. The germline CDR1 and CDR2 sequences are ENHRY and SYGVKD. The CDR3 loop is CAIRPGGATEAFF. The CDR3 DNA is TGTGCCATCAGACCCGGCGGGGCCACTGAAGCTTTCTTT.

The chain carries TRBV10-3 and TRBJ1-6, with D perhaps matching TRBD1 (6 bases). Germline loops: CDR1 ENHRY, CDR2 SYGVKD. This CDR3 spans 14 amino acids. The CDR3: CASEGGPDNSPLHF. The CDR3 DNA follows: TGTGCATCCGAAGGGGGACCAGATAATTCACCCCTCCACTTT.